The next 7 T cell receptor beta chains were all read from a single sample in a study of tumor-infiltrating lymphocytes in localized non-small cell lung cancer. Profiling relied on immunoSEQ multiplex PCR, and the TCRdb table lists in-frame clones only, not all of them. The data contain thousands of clones, 77% of them singletons. The sample taken for sequencing was lung tumor tissue. The receptors were gathered from a human donor with non-small cell lung cancer.

V and J are TRBV11-2 and TRBJ2-6; no definite D call. The CDR3 has 16 amino acids. Trimming shortened V by 1 base and J by 0 bases, and 7 bases separated the two germline ends. CDR1 and CDR2 (germline): SGHAT, FQNNGV. CDR3 DNA sequence: TGTGCCAGCAGCTTAGGGCTGAGCTCTGGGGCCAACGTCCTGACTTTC. Translated, it gives CASSLGLSSGANVLTF.

The chain links TRBV20-1 to TRBJ1-1; unclear D gene. V dropped 7 bases and J dropped 6 bases, with 12 bases sitting between them. In germline, CDR1 is DFQATT, CDR2 SNEGSKA (reference sequence). The CDR3 is 11 residues long. The CDR3 spells CSVLRQPEAFF. CDR3 nucleotides: TGCAGTGTCCTAAGGCAGCCTGAAGCTTTCTTT.

This clone was seen a handful of times. CDR3 region: CASSSGQPNTEAFF. The DNA of the CDR3 is TGTGCCAGCAGTTCAGGACAGCCCAACACTGAAGCTTTCTTT. The chain joins TRBV6-5 to TRBJ1-1, with a weak D call TRBD1 (6 bases). The ends were cut back, 4 bases at V and 2 bases at J, with 11 bases in the middle. The CDR3 length is 14 residues. Per germline, CDR1 MNHEY and CDR2 SVGAGI.

The V call is TRBV7-2, the J call TRBJ2-2; TRBD1 agrees at 9 bases. This CDR3 is built from 15 residues. Trimming at V came to 7 bases and at J to 2 bases, leaving 5 bases not matched to a gene. Germline V gene lookup returns CDR1 SGHTA and CDR2 FQGNSA. This chain's CDR3 is CASKDRGGNTGELFF. The CDR3 DNA reads TGTGCCAGCAAGGACAGGGGTGGAAACACCGGGGAGCTGTTTTTT.

This clone was picked up one time. J is TRBJ2-1 and V is TRBV6-5; tentatively, D is TRBD1 (5 bases). This CDR3 is built from 14 residues. Trimming took off 5 bases at V and 2 bases at J, with 10 bases between the two ends. Per germline, CDR1 MNHEY and CDR2 SVGAGI. Written as DNA, the CDR3 is TGTGCCAGCAGTCTCAAAGGGGCCTACAATGAGCAGTTCTTC. This gives the protein CASSLKGAYNEQFF.

This chain links TRBV29-1 with TRBJ1-2, with D unresolved. CDR3 size: 11 residues. CDR1 and CDR2 from the germline V gene are SQVTM and ANQGSEA. CDR3 residues: CSDEHEYGYTF. The CDR3 nucleotides are TGCAGTGACGAACACGAGTATGGCTACACCTTC.

In DNA form, the CDR3 reads TGCGCCAGCAGGTCAGGAGGGGGGAACACTGAAGCTTTCTTT. This gives the protein CASRSGGGNTEAFF. The gene calls are TRBV5-1 and TRBJ1-1; D may be TRBD1 (6 bases). V dropped 5 bases and J dropped 1 base, with 12 bases sitting between them. This CDR3 comprises 14 residues. Germline CDR1 SGHRS, CDR2 YFSETQ.